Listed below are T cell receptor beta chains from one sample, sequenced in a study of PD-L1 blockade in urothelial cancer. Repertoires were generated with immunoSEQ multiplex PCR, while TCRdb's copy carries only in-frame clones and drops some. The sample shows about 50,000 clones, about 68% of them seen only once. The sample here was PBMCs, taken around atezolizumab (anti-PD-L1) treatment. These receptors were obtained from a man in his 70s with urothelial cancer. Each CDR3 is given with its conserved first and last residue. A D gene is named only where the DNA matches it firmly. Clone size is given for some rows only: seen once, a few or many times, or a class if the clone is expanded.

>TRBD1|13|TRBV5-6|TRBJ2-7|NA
CASSLTGADEQYF
TGTGCCAGCAGCTTGACAGGGGCGGACGAGCAGTACTTC
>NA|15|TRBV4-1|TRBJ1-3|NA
CASSQVGGSGNTIYF
TGCGCCAGCAGCCAAGTTGGGGGGTCTGGAAACACCATATATTTT
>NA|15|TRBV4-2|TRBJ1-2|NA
CASSQDQGREDGYTF
TGTGCCAGCAGCCAAGATCAAGGCAGGGAGGATGGCTACACCTTC
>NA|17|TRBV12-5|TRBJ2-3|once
CASGLTPVKGSTDTQYF
TGTGCTAGTGGTTTGACCCCCGTTAAGGGGAGCACAGATACGCAGTATTTT
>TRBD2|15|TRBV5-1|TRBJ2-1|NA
CASSLDGGVLNEQFF
TGCGCCAGCAGCTTGGACGGGGGGGTGTTAAATGAGCAGTTCTTC
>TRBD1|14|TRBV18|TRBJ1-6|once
CASSPQGTAPDLHF
TGTGCCAGCTCACCACAAGGGACAGCTCCAGACCTCCACTTT
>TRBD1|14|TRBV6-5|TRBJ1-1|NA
CASSYSDRRVEAFF
TGTGCCAGCAGTTACTCGGACAGGAGAGTGGAAGCTTTCTTT
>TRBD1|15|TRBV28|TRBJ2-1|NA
CASTSDRGSYNEQFF
TGTGCCAGCACCTCAGACAGGGGTTCCTACAATGAGCAGTTCTTC
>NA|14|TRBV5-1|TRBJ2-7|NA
CASSPAGGTYEQYF
TGCGCCAGCAGCCCGGCTGGCGGGACCTACGAGCAGTACTTC
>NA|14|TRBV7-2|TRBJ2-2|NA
CASSLLGATGELFF
TGTGCCAGCAGCCTATTGGGGGCCACCGGGGAGCTGTTTTTT
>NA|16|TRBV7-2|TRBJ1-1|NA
CASSLGPLWEGTEAFF
TGTGCCAGCAGCTTAGGGCCGCTATGGGAGGGAACTGAAGCTTTCTTT